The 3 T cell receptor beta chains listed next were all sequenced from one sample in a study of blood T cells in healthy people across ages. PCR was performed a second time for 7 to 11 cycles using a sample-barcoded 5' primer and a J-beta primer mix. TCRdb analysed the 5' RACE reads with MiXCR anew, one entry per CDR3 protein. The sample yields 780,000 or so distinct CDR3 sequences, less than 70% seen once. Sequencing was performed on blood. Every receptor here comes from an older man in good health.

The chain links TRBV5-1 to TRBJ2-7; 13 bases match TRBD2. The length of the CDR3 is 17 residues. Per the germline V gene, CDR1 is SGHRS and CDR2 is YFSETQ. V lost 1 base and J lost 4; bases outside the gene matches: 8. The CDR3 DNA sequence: TGCGCCAGCAGCTTGACTAGCGGGAGGGCCTTGGTTTACGAGCAGTACTTC. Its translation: CASSLTSGRALVYEQYF.

CDR3 sequence (DNA): TGCGCCAGCAGCCAACCTACGGGACAGGGTGAGACCCAGTACTTC. Encoded protein: CASSQPTGQGETQYF. V is TRBV5-1 and J is TRBJ2-5, with TRBD1 matching over 9 bases. CDR1 SGHRS and CDR2 YFSETQ come from the germline V gene. This CDR3 spans 15 amino acids. V shed 4 bases, J shed 5 bases, and the junction held 9 bases outside the gene matches.

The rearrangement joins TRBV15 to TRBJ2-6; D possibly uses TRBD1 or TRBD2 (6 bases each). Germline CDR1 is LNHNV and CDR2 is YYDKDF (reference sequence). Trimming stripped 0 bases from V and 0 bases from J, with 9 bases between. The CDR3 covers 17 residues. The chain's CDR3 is CATSREGGVSGANVLTF. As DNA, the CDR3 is TGTGCCACCAGCAGAGAGGGGGGCGTCTCTGGGGCCAACGTCCTGACTTTC.